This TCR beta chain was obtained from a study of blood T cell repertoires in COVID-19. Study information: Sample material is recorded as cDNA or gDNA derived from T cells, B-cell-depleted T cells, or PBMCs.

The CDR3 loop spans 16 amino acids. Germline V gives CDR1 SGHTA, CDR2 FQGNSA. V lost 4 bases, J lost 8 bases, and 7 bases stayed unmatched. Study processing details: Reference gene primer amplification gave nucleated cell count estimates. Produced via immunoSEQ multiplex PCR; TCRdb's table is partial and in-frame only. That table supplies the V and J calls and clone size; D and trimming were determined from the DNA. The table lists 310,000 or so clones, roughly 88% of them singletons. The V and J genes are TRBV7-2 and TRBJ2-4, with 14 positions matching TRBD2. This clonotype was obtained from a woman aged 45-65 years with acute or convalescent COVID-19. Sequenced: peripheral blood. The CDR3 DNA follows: TGTGCCAGCAGCTCGACTAGCGGGGGGGGTCTGGACATTCAGTACTTC. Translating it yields CASSSTSGGGLDIQYF.